The 11 T cell receptor beta chains reported below all come from one sample, sequenced in a study of shared clonotypes between healthy human individuals. TCRdb keeps only in-frame clones here, not all; method: immunoSEQ multiplex PCR. Here the sample spans about 730,000 clones, over 60% being singletons. Input material: memory CD4+ T cells sorted from blood. Subset specified: CD45RA-negative fraction. The origin of the receptors is a woman aged 25 to 39 in good health.

This clone appeared a few times. The same CDR3 can be traced to other DNA sequences in this sample. The chain joins TRBV5-1 to TRBJ1-3, with a weak D call TRBD1 (5 bases). From germline, CDR1 is SGHRS and CDR2 YFSETQ. Trimming stripped 2 bases from V and 3 bases from J, with 6 bases between. The length of the CDR3 is 13 residues. The DNA of the CDR3 is TGCGCCAGCAGCTTCGACAGTGGAAACACCATATATTTT. Its protein product is CASSFDSGNTIYF.

This clone was seen only a few times. This sample also contains other DNA sequences that code for the same CDR3. This chain uses TRBV6-6 with TRBJ1-1; possible D gene TRBD1, 5 bases. The CDR3 sequence is 13 residues long. Trimming cost V 5 bases and J 0 bases, with 7 bases left between them. Germline V gene lookup returns CDR1 MNHNY and CDR2 SVGAGI (reference sequence). The CDR3 here is CASSPGLNTEAFF. The CDR3 DNA follows: TGTGCCAGCAGTCCGGGGCTGAACACTGAAGCTTTCTTT.

V gene TRBV20-1 combines with J gene TRBJ2-7; maybe TRBD2 (5 bases). Trimming pared 7 bases from V and 2 bases from J, leaving 9 bases between. The CDR3 totals 11 residues. Per germline, CDR1 DFQATT and CDR2 SNEGSKA (reference sequence). The CDR3 spells CSGAVTYEQYF. In DNA form, the CDR3 reads TGCAGTGGAGCGGTTACCTACGAGCAGTACTTC.

The gene calls are TRBV19 and TRBJ1-2; D might be TRBD1 (5 bases). This CDR3 is built from 14 residues. V was clipped by 5 bases and J by 7 bases, with 17 bases between them. Germline CDR1 is LNHDA and CDR2 is SQIVND (reference sequence). The CDR3 spells CASSPGRGAVGYTF. For the CDR3, the DNA is TGTGCCAGTAGTCCGGGCCGCGGGGCGGTTGGCTACACCTTC.

The rearrangement joins TRBV7-9 to TRBJ2-2; TRBD2 aligns across 8 bases. With V trimmed by 4 bases and J by 3 bases, 10 bases remained unmatched. The CDR3 is 17 residues long. Germline CDR1 SEHNR, CDR2 FQNEAQ (reference sequence). CDR3 in amino acids: CASSSRAGGFDTGELFF. CDR3 in DNA: TGTGCCAGCAGCTCAAGGGCGGGAGGATTCGACACCGGGGAGCTGTTTTTT.

The chain joins TRBV5-8 to TRBJ2-5; no clear D. The CDR3 runs 12 residues. V lost 4 bases to trimming and J lost 2 bases, with 6 bases between them. Germline V lookup: CDR1 SGHTS, CDR2 YDEGEE. CDR3 region: CASSLNQETQYF. The DNA for the CDR3 is TGTGCCAGCAGCCTGAATCAAGAGACCCAGTACTTC. The whole variable domain, remainder taken from reference TRBV5-8 and TRBJ2-5, is EAGVTQSPTHLIKTRGQQATLRCSPISGHTSVYWYQQALGLGLQFLLWYDEGEERNRGNFPPRFSGRQFPNYSSELNVNALELEDSALYLCASSLNQETQYFGPGTRLLVL.

The rearrangement uses TRBV6-1 and TRBJ2-3; the D gene is possibly TRBD2 (5 bases). This CDR3 is 13 amino acids long. V shed 9 bases and J shed 0 bases, with 10 bases lying between them. The V gene's germline CDR1 is MNHNS and CDR2 SASEGT. CDR3 coding DNA: TGTGCCAGGAGGACTGCTAGCACAGATACGCAGTATTTT. The encoded protein is CARRTASTDTQYF.

This chain links TRBV5-1 with TRBJ2-5; TRBD1 aligns across 11 bases. The DNA end is a closer match to TRBJ2-7, so the J assignment may be wrong. There are 15 residues in the CDR3. CDR1 is SGHRS, CDR2 YFSETQ, per germline. The CDR3, as DNA: TGCGCCAGCAGCTACGGGACAGGGGGCTCCTACGAGCAGTACTTC. Protein product: CASSYGTGGSYEQYF.

This clone was seen a handful of times. The V and J genes are TRBV15 and TRBJ2-1; 10 positions agree with TRBD2. The CDR3 has 17 residues. With 1 base clipped from V and 6 bases from J, the junction kept 9 bases outside the gene matches. Germline V CDR1 and CDR2: LNHNV, YYDKDF (reference sequence). This chain's CDR3 is CATSRALTSGISNEQFF. CDR3 DNA sequence: TGTGCCACCAGCAGAGCCCTTACTAGCGGGATTAGCAATGAGCAGTTCTTC.

In its sample, this clone was seen a few times. V usage is TRBV28 and J usage is TRBJ2-1; possibly TRBD1 or TRBD2 for D (6 bases each). In germline, CDR1 is MDHEN, CDR2 SYDVKM. The CDR3 extends over 15 amino acids. Trimming left V 2 bases short and J 6 bases short, with 14 bases between. The CDR3 nucleotides read TGTGCCAGCAGTTTAGGAGGGACATTCACCAATGAGCAGTTCTTC. The encoded protein is CASSLGGTFTNEQFF.

Concerning this clone: A far larger clone is off by one base, so a read error is likely. This chain joins TRBV4-1 and TRBJ2-7, with TRBD2 matching 11 bases. The length of the CDR3 is 15 residues. CDR1 and CDR2 (germline): MGHRA, YSYEKL. The ends lost 4 bases at V and 1 base at J; junction bases unmatched: 3. The CDR3 bases are TGCGCCAGCAGCCTAGCGGGGGGGAGATCCTACGAGCAGTACTTC. It translates to CASSLAGGRSYEQYF.